This paragraph covers one TCR beta chain sequence. This clone came up once. This clone's antigen is unknown. Per-nucleotide qualities are absent, and no much larger clonotype sits a single base away. The immunoSEQ Assay, a bias-controlled multiplex PCR, was used to amplify TCRbeta CDR3 regions from genomic DNA. As for the original processing: Nucleated cell counts per sample were estimated from amplification of reference gene primers within the assay. To quantify the absolute abundance of each unique TCRbeta CDR3 rearrangement, sequence reads were collapsed and filtered. For each sample, productive Simpson clonality was calculated by taking the square root of Simpson's diversity index across productive rearrangements. The table was pulled from immuneACCESS by TCRdb, which kept in-frame rearrangements only. Such tables lose some clones; where checked, under half of the loss comes from unresolved V genes, and the rest has no known cause. V, J and clone size reflect that table, while D and trimming were determined from the DNA. The sample records more than 200,000 clones, about 84% of which are singletons. Approximately 1.8% of the sample is in the top ten clones.

The record originates from a study of blood T cell repertoires in COVID-19 (dated by TCRdb to 2020 to 2021). For the study in its entirety: Collaborator samples came from the United States, Italy and Spain and covered acute and convalescent phases of COVID-19. The material from the prospective study consisted of cDNA or gDNA derived from T cells, B-cell-depleted T cells, or PBMCs. Where available, HLA class I and class II types were taken from metadata supplied by the sample provider and were not determined by assay-based typing. Deeply sampled blood TCRbeta repertoires from subjects exposed to, actively infected with, or recovered from COVID-19 were included in the dataset. The repertoires were made available in a free public database intended to serve as a resource for research on the immune response to SARS-CoV-2. A de-identified subject ID, COVID-19 status, age in years and sex were almost always included in the sample metadata. Samples were obtained from the ongoing ImmuneRACE study (first 160 participants) and from about 1,300 subjects provided by 6 global collaborators.

V is cut by 1 base and J by 2 bases, and the space between the germline ends is 9 bases. Counted from cysteine to phenylalanine, this CDR3 has 14 amino acids. The DNA shown is the 42-base CDR3, in frame from base 1. According to the germline V gene (reference sequence), CDR1 reads LNHDA and CDR2 reads SQIVND. Participants in the prospective study were aged 18 to 89 years, lived in 20 to 25 United States geographic areas, and enrolled through a virtual design. In the prospective study, cohorts were assigned on the basis of participant-reported clinical history obtained from a screening survey and a study questionnaire. For ImmuneRACE Cohort 3, a participant was defined as recovered based on two consecutive negative NP/OP PCR tests, clearance by a healthcare professional, or resolution of symptoms. In the prospective study, whole blood, serum and a nasopharyngeal or oropharyngeal swab were collected from each participant by mobile phlebotomists. Participants in the prospective study had the option to provide additional blood draws and questionnaires over a roughly two-month period. Blood samples from the prospective study were shipped frozen or at room temperature prior to DNA extraction.

Results and caveats for the whole study, not just this receptor: The quantity of clinical and demographic metadata differed by source and by participant and was supplied without curation.

This clonotype originated in a man in his sixties who had recovered from COVID-19. The rearranged segments are TRBV19 and TRBJ2-7; the D gene is perhaps TRBD2, on 7 matching bases. The sequenced sample was PBMCs or T cells enriched from blood (not recorded which). The CDR3 region has the sequence CASSIGGGTYEQYF. The DNA sequence is given as TGTGCCAGTAGTATAGGGGGGGGCACCTACGAGCAGTACTTC. Reference TRBV19 and TRBJ2-7 proteins supply the regions before and after the CDR3; the full variable domain is: DGGITQSPKYLFRKEGQNVTLSCEQNLNHDAMYWYRQDPGQGLRLIYYSQIVNDFQKGDIAEGYSVSREKKESFPLTVTSAQKNPTAFYLCASSIGGGTYEQYFGPGTRLTVT.